This T cell receptor beta chain came from a study of a mutant IDH1 vaccine in newly diagnosed glioma. At the level of the study: Earlier treatment was radiotherapy, temozolomide, or both, with most getting both.

Sequencing was performed with immunoSEQ multiplex PCR; in TCRdb, only in-frame clones are kept and a portion is missing. The table shows about 63,000 clones, with approximately 82% occurring only once. Time point in this sample: baseline, week 1 (first vaccination visit). Treatment given: pre-vaccination baseline after standard-of-care therapy. This CDR3 contains 16 residues. Trimming took off 0 bases at V and 0 bases at J, with 10 bases between the two ends. The TCR comes from a woman younger than 35 with glioma. Some clones in this sample may be carry-over from other donors' samples. J is TRBJ2-1 and V is TRBV5-3; no clear D gene. Being an ORF, TRBV5-3 has a function that is uncertain. Source: peripheral blood mononuclear cells (PBMCs), taken from a glioma patient treated with radiotherapy, temozolomide or both. CDR3 loop: CARSLAEQSSYNEQFF. Written as DNA, the CDR3 is TGTGCCAGAAGCTTGGCGGAGCAAAGCTCCTACAATGAGCAGTTCTTC.